This T cell receptor beta chain is from a study of blood T cells in healthy people across ages. As for this clonotype: What it binds is unknown.

Combining a sample-barcoded 5' primer with a J-beta primer mix, a second PCR ran for 7 to 11 cycles. TCRdb re-analysed the 5' RACE reads in MiXCR, keeping a single row per CDR3 protein. In the table there are about 1.6 million distinct CDR3 sequences, about 35% of which are singletons. Study conclusions and caveats: Long-lived donors carried more naive CD4+ cells and greater diversity than aged donors. Unsorted PBMC material precluded a definitive naive versus antigen-experienced comparison.

The germline V and J ends were trimmed by 2 bases and 5 bases, with 13 bases remaining between them. This CDR3 has 15 residues. Germline loops: CDR1 SGHRS, CDR2 YFSETQ. This TCR came from a woman aged 25 to 45 in good health. The chain links TRBV5-1 to TRBJ2-2; tentative D call: TRBD2 (5 bases). Sequencing used blood. The CDR3 here is CASSFLKGETGELFF. CDR3 bases: TGCGCCAGCAGCTTCTTGAAGGGAGAAACCGGGGAGCTGTTTTTT. The full variable domain, with the rest looked up from reference TRBV5-1 and TRBJ2-2, is KAGVTQTPRYLIKTRGQQVTLSCSPISGHRSVSWYQQTPGQGLQFLFEYFSETQRNKGNFPGRFSGRQFSNSRSEMNVSTLELGDSALYLCASSFLKGETGELFFGEGSRLTVL.